This TCR beta chain appears in the sequencing data of a study of T cells in Graves' hyperthyroidism and ophthalmopathy. Overall study findings and caveats: Model output signaled ophthalmopathy a median around 6.9 months ahead of onset.

Germline CDR1 MDHEN, CDR2 SYDVKM. Trimming stripped 5 bases from V and 7 bases from J, with 18 bases between. The CDR3 runs 15 residues. RNA transcripts served as the template for amplifying TCR beta CDR3 regions. First-round RT-PCR of the TCR CDR3 relied on the HTBI primer set. TCRdb recomputed calls from the multiplex PCR reads with MiXCR, one row per CDR3 protein. The sample holds approximately 400,000 distinct CDR3 sequences; about a fifth are singletons and the top ten take around two fifths. About this clonotype: Its antigen is unidentified.

The TCR sequence derives from a man between 18 and 35 years old with Graves' ophthalmopathy. What was sequenced was blood. The chain has TRBV28 and TRBJ2-1; D could derive from TRBD1 or TRBD2 (5 bases each). The CDR3 loop is CASSRPGTIRNEQFF. The CDR3 nucleotides read TGTGCCAGCAGTCGCCCCGGGACCATTAGGAATGAGCAGTTCTTC.